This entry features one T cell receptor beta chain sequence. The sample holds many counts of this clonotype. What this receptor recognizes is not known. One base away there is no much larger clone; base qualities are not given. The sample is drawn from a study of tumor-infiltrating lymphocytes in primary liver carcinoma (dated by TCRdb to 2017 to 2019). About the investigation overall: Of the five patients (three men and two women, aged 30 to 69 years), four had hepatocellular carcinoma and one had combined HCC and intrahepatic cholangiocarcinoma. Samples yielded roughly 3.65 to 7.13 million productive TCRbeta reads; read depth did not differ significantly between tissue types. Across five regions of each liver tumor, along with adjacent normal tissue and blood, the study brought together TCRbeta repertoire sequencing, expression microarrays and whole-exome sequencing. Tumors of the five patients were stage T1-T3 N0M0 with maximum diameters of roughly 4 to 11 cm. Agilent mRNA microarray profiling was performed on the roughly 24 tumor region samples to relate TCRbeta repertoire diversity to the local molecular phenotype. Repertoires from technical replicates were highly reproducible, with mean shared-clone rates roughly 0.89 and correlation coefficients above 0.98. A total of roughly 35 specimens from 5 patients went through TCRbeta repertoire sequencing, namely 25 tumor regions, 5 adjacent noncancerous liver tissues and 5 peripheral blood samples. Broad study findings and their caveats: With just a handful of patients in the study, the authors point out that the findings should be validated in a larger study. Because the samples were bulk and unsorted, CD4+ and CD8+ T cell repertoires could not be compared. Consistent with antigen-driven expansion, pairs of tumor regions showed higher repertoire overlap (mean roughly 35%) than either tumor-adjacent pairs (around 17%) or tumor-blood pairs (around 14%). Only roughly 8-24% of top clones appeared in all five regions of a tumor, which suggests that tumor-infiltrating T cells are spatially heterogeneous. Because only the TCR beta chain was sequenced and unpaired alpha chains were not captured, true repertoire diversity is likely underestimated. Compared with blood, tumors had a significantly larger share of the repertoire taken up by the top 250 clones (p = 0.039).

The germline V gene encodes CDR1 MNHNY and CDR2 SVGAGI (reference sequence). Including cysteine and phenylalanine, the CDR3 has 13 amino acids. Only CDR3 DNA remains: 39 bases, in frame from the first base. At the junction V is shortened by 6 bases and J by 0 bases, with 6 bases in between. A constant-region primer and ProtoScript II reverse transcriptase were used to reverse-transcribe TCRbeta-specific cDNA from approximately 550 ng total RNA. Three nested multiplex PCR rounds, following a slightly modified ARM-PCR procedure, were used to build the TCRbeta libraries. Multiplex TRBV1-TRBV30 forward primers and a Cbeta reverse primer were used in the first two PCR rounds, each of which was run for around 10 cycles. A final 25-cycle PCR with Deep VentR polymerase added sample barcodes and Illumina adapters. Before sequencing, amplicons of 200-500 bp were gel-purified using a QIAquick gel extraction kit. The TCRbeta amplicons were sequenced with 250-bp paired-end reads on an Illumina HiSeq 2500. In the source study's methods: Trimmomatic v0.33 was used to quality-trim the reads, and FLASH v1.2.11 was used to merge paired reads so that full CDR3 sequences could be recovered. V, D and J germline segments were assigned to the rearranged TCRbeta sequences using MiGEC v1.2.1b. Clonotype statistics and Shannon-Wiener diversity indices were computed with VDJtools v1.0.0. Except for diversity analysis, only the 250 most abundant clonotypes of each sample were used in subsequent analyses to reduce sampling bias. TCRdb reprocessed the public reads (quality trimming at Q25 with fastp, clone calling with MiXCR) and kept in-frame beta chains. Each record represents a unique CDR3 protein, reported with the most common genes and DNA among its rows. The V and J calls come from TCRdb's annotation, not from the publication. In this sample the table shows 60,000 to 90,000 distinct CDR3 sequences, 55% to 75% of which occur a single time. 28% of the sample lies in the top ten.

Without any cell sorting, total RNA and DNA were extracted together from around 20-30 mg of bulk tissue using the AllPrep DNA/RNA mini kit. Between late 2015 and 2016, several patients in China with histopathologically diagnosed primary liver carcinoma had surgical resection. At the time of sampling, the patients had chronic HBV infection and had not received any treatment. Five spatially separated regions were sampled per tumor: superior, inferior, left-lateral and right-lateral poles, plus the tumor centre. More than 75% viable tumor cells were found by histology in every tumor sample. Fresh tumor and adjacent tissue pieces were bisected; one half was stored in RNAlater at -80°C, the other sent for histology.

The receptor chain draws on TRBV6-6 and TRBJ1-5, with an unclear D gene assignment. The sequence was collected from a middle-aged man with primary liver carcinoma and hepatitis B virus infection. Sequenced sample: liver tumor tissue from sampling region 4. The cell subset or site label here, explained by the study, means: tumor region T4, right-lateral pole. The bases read TGTGCCAGCAGGGACGGTAGCAATCAGCCCCAGCATTTT. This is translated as CASRDGSNQPQHF.